The following is a T cell receptor beta chain sequence with its context. The antigen is unknown. The data originate from a study of cytomegalovirus exposure and HLA in healthy donors. The PCR employed 60 Vbeta primers together with 13 Jbeta primers. The repertoire was sequenced with immunoSEQ multiplex PCR; TCRdb's copy has only in-frame clones and lacks some. This table has 90,000 to 130,000 clones, 76% appearing once. Whole-study results and caveats: The listing of 160 or so TCR beta chains classed them as cytomegalovirus-associated. A later analysis found TCR association rates differed by HLA locus, highest for DRB1 and lowest for HLA-C. In a later analysis, most CMV-associated TCR beta chains appeared HLA-restricted. TCR beta chain V- and J-gene trimming was linked, in a later analysis, to a missense variant in DCLRE1C.

The germline gives CDR1 SGHRS, CDR2 YFSETQ. Germline trimming cut 3 bases from V and 5 bases from J; bases unmatched to any gene: 5. This CDR3 contains 15 residues. The sequenced sample was PBMCs. The source of this sequence is a man in his thirties or forties in good health and CMV-seropositive. V and J are TRBV5-1 and TRBJ2-5; TRBD1 agrees at 12 bases. The CDR3 sequence: CASSSGQGARETQYF. In DNA form, the CDR3 reads TGCGCCAGCAGCTCGGGACAGGGGGCGAGGGAGACCCAGTACTTC.